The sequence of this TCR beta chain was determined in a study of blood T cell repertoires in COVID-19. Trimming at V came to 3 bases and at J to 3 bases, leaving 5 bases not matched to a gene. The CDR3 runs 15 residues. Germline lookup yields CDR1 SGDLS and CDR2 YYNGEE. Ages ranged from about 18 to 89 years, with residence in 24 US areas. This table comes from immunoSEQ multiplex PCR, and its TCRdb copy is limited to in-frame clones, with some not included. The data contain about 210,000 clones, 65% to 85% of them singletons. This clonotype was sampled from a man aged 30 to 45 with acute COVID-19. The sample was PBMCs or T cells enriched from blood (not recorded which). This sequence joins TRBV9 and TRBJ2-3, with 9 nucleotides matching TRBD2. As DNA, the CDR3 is TGTGCCAGCAGCGGGCCAGCGGGGGGAACAGATACGCAGTATTTT. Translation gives CASSGPAGGTDTQYF.